Described below is a single T cell receptor beta chain sequence and its context. This entry comes from a study of cytomegalovirus exposure and HLA in healthy donors. The V gene lost 2 bases and the J gene lost 5 bases, with 11 bases spanning the gap. CDR1 SGHNT and CDR2 YENEEA come from the germline V gene. The CDR3 extends over 14 amino acids. This PCR relied on a set of 60 Vbeta primers and 13 Jbeta primers. TCRdb's copy holds only in-frame clones and misses some; the assay was immunoSEQ multiplex PCR. The sample lists about 250,000 clones, approximately 84% occurring once. This chain links TRBV11-3 with TRBJ2-3; D is undetermined. Material for sequencing was PBMCs. This TCR was sampled from a girl aged 2-15 years in good health and CMV-seronegative. CDR3: CASSLRGHRDTQYF. The CDR3 DNA reads TGTGCCAGCAGCTTAAGAGGCCATAGAGATACGCAGTATTTT.